Presented here are 3 T cell receptor beta chains from one specimen sequenced in a study of blood T cell repertoires in COVID-19. Only in-frame clones appear in the TCRdb table, and some are missing; sequencing was by immunoSEQ multiplex PCR. The sample consists of approximately 190,000 clones, around three quarters of them appearing once. Sequenced: peripheral blood. These receptors all come from a man in his 60s with active or convalescent COVID-19.

The CDR3 DNA follows: TGTGCCAGCAGTTACGTAAGGGGCCCCTACGAGCAGTACTTC. It encodes CASSYVRGPYEQYF. This chain connects TRBV6-5 to TRBJ2-7, with D perhaps TRBD1 (5 bases). The V end was cut by 2 bases, the J end by 2 bases, with 10 bases between. Germline V lookup: CDR1 MNHEY, CDR2 SVGAGI. The CDR3 is made up of 14 amino acids.

The chain couples TRBV27 to TRBJ2-7, with D possibly matching TRBD1 (6 bases). V was trimmed by 2 bases and J by 3 bases, leaving 20 bases between them. The germline CDR1 and CDR2 sequences are MNHEY and SMNVEV (reference sequence). CDR3 length: 17 residues. CDR3 nucleotide sequence: TGTGCCAGCAGTTTACGCAAGACCCGACAGGCCCTCTACGAGCAGTACTTC. Its protein is CASSLRKTRQALYEQYF.

The chain combines TRBV7-2 with TRBJ2-7, with a weak D call TRBD2 (6 bases). CDR1 and CDR2 from the germline V gene are SGHTA and FQGNSA. The V and J ends lost 5 bases and 1 base respectively, with 15 bases between them. The CDR3 is made up of 15 amino acids. The CDR3 sequence: CASSPGLTDSYEQYF. The CDR3 nucleotides read TGTGCCAGCAGCCCGGGACTCACGGATTCCTACGAGCAGTACTTC. The full variable domain, rest sourced from reference TRBV7-2 and TRBJ2-7, is GAGVSQSPSNKVTEKGKDVELRCDPISGHTALYWYRQSLGQGLEFLIYFQGNSAPDKSGLPSDRFSAERTGGSVSTLTIQRTQQEDSAVYLCASSPGLTDSYEQYFGPGTRLTVT.